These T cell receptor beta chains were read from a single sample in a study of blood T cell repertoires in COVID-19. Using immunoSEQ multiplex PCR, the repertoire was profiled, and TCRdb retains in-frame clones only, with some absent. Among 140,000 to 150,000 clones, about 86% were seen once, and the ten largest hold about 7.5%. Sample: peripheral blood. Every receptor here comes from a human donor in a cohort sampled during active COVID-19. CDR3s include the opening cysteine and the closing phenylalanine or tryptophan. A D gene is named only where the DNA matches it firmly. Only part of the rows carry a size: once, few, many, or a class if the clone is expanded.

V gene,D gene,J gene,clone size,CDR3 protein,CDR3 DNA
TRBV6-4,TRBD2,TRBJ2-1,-,CASSATSGSYNEQFF,TGTGCCAGCAGCGCGACTAGCGGGAGCTACAATGAGCAGTTCTTC
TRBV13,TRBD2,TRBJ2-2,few,CAVLAGGNGELFF,TGTGCCGTCCTAGCGGGAGGGAACGGGGAGCTGTTTTTT
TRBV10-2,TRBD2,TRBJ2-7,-,CASSPSGNYEQYF,TGCGCCAGCAGTCCTAGCGGGAACTACGAGCAGTACTTC
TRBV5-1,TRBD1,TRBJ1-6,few,CASSLAGQTYNSPLHF,TGCGCCAGCAGCTTGGCGGGACAGACCTATAATTCACCCCTCCACTTT
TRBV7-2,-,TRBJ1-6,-,CASSSAGTRGSPLHF,TGTGCCAGCAGCTCAGCCGGGACCAGGGGTTCACCCCTCCACTTT
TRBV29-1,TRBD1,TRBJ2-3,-,CSVGGTGEDATDTQYF,TGCAGCGTGGGCGGGACAGGGGAAGATGCAACAGATACGCAGTATTTT
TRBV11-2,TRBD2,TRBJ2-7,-,CASSPSGTRLYEQYF,TGTGCCAGCAGCCCGAGCGGGACGCGTTTATACGAGCAGTACTTC
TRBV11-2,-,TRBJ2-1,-,CASSSNREGEQFF,TGTGCCAGCAGCTCAAACAGGGAAGGTGAGCAGTTCTTC
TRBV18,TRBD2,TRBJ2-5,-,CASSPIGREGETQYF,TGTGCCAGCTCACCAATCGGCAGGGAGGGAGAGACCCAGTACTTC
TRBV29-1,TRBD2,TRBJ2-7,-,CSVEVLGLAVREQYF,TGCAGCGTTGAAGTTCTGGGACTAGCGGTTAGGGAGCAGTACTTC
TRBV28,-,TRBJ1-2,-,CASSPPRAGNGYTF,TGTGCCAGCAGTCCTCCGCGGGCGGGGAACGGCTACACCTTC
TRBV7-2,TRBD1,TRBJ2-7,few,CASSLTRDSLYEQYF,TGTGCCAGCAGCCTCACCCGGGACAGCCTATACGAGCAGTACTTC
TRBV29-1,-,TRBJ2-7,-,CSTPGTGNEQYF,TGCAGCACACCCGGAACAGGGAACGAGCAGTACTTC
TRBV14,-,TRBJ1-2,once,CASSPWTHEYGYTF,TGTGCCAGCAGCCCATGGACACACGAGTATGGCTACACCTTC
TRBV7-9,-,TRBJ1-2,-,CASSPPGGSMLINYGYTF,TGTGCCAGCAGCCCGCCGGGGGGATCGATGCTCATTAACTATGGCTACACCTTC
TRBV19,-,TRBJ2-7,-,CASSTQAQGEQYF,TGTGCCAGTAGTACCCAAGCACAGGGCGAGCAGTACTTC
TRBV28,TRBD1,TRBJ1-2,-,CASSWVSGQGAAYGYTF,TGTGCCAGCAGTTGGGTCTCGGGCCAGGGGGCGGCCTATGGCTACACCTTC
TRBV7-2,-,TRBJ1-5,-,CASSLKGGPHSNQPQHF,TGTGCCAGCAGCCTTAAGGGCGGGCCCCATAGCAATCAGCCCCAGCATTTT
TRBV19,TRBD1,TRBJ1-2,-,CASSRQGSYGYTF,TGTGCCAGTAGTAGACAGGGCTCCTATGGCTACACCTTC
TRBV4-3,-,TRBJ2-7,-,CASSQDQGLDTYEQYF,TGCGCCAGCAGCCAAGATCAGGGACTCGACACCTACGAGCAGTACTTC
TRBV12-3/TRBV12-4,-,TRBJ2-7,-,CASRPDSSYEQYF,TGTGCCAGCAGGCCGGACAGCTCCTACGAGCAGTACTTC
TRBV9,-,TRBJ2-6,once,CASSPGEAGANVLTF,TGTGCCAGCAGCCCCGGGGAGGCTGGGGCCAACGTTCTGACTTTC
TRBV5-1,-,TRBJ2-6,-,CASSLGSSGANVLTF,TGCGCCAGCAGCTTGGGCAGCTCTGGGGCCAACGTCCTGACTTTC
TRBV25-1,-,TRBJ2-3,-,CASSEDPSTDTQYF,TGTGCCAGCAGTGAAGATCCTAGTACAGATACGCAGTATTTT
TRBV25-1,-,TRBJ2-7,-,CASSLRTPELSSLHEQYF,TGTGCCAGCAGCCTACGCACCCCGGAGTTGAGTTCACTCCACGAGCAGTACTTC
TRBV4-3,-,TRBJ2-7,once,CASSQAGGGYEQYF,TGCGCCAGCAGCCAAGCAGGGGGAGGCTACGAGCAGTACTTC
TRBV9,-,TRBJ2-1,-,CASSVDGGNEQFF,TGTGCCAGCAGCGTAGACGGCGGAAATGAGCAGTTCTTC